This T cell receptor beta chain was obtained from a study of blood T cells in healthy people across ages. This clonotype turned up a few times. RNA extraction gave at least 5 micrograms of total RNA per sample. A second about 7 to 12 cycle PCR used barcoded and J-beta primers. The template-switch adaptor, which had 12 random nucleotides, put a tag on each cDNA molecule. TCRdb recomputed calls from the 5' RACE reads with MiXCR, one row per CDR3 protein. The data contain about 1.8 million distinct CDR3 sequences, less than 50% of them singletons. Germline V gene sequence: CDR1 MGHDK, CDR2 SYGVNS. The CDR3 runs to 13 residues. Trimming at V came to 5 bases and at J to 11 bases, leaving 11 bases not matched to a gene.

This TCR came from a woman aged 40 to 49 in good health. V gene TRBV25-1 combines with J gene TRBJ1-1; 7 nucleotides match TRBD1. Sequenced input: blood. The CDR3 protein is CASSPHGGGEAFF. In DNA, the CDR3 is TGTGCCAGCAGTCCCCATGGAGGGGGCGAGGCTTTCTTT.